These 22 T cell receptor beta chains were sequenced from one sample in a study of OX40 agonist ivuxolimab in advanced cancers. The repertoire was sequenced with immunoSEQ multiplex PCR; TCRdb's copy has only in-frame clones and lacks some. The table shows more than 50,000 clones, with about 85% occurring only once. The material was CD4+ or CD8+ T cells sorted from blood, obtained in a trial of the OX40 agonist ivuxolimab. These receptors came from an adult with an advanced solid tumor such as melanoma, head and neck, liver or kidney cancer.

This clone was seen only once. The chain joins TRBV9 to TRBJ2-1, with 9 positions matching TRBD1. V gave up 1 base and J gave up 6 bases; unmatched junction bases: 8. The CDR3 runs to 16 residues. The germline V gene encodes CDR1 SGDLS and CDR2 YYNGEE. CDR3 residues: CASSVTGTGNVNEQFF. DNA of the CDR3: TGTGCCAGCAGCGTAACCGGGACAGGGAACGTCAATGAGCAGTTCTTC. The full variable domain, in which reference TRBV9 and TRBJ2-1 provide the parts outside the CDR3, is DSGVTQTPKHLITATGQRVTLRCSPRSGDLSVYWYQQSLDQGLQFLIQYYNGEERAKGNILERFSAQQFPDLHSELNLSSLELGDSALYFCASSVTGTGNVNEQFFGPGTRLTVL.

This chain joins TRBV15 and TRBJ2-1, with 14 bases lining up with TRBD2. V trimming: 8 bases; J trimming: 9 bases; junction bases outside the gene matches: 9. CDR1 and CDR2 (germline): LNHNV, YYDKDF (reference sequence). The CDR3 loop spans 15 amino acids. The CDR3 nucleotides are TGTGCCACCGGAAGACTAGCGGGGGGGCAGGCTGAGCAGTTCTTC. Protein product: CATGRLAGGQAEQFF.

This sequence joins TRBV6-6 and TRBJ2-7, with D unclear. Germline V lookup: CDR1 MNHNY, CDR2 SVGAGI (reference sequence). V lost 6 bases and J lost 7, with 10 bases in between. The CDR3 loop spans 11 amino acids. CDR3 sequence reads: CASRQAREQYF. CDR3 coding DNA: TGTGCCAGCAGGCAGGCTAGGGAGCAGTACTTC.

The V call is TRBV15, the J call TRBJ2-2; tentative D call: TRBD1 (7 bases). The CDR3 is 19 residues long. Germline CDR1 and CDR2: LNHNV and YYDKDF (reference sequence). V was cut by 5 bases and J by 0 bases, with 22 bases left in between. The chain's CDR3 is CATSRWGVPTGPNTGELFF. DNA for the CDR3: TGTGCCACCAGCCGATGGGGGGTCCCGACAGGGCCGAACACCGGGGAGCTGTTTTTT.

This chain uses TRBV11-2 with TRBJ2-2, with 7 bases that match TRBD1. The germline CDR1 and CDR2 sequences are SGHAT and FQNNGV. V shed 1 base, J shed 3 bases, and the junction held 8 bases outside the gene matches. This CDR3 is built from 17 residues. CDR3 nucleotide sequence: TGTGCCAGCAGCTTAGCCGGGTCGGGGACAGACACCGGGGAGCTGTTTTTT. It is translated as CASSLAGSGTDTGELFF. The full variable domain, in which reference TRBV11-2 and TRBJ2-2 provide the parts outside the CDR3, is EAGVAQSPRYKIIEKRQSVAFWCNPISGHATLYWYQQILGQGPKLLIQFQNNGVVDDSQLPKDRFSAERLKGVDSTLKIQPAKLEDSAVYLCASSLAGSGTDTGELFFGEGSRLTVL.

This chain links TRBV5-4 with TRBJ1-3; D not resolved. The CDR3 is made up of 17 amino acids. CDR1 is SGHNT and CDR2 is YYREEE in the germline V gene (reference sequence). V shed 0 bases and J shed 0 bases, with 13 bases lying between them. The CDR3 DNA is TGTGCCAGCAGCTTGGGAGGTCCTAGCTTCTCTGGAAACACCATATATTTT. The encoded protein is CASSLGGPSFSGNTIYF.

The chain couples TRBV11-2 to TRBJ2-3; D is undetermined. This CDR3 has 11 residues. Trimming removed 6 bases at V and 6 bases at J, with 7 bases between. CDR1 SGHAT and CDR2 FQNNGV come from the germline V gene. The CDR3 loop is CASRIVDTQYF. CDR3 in DNA: TGTGCCAGCAGAATAGTCGATACGCAGTATTTT.

V usage is TRBV5-6 and J usage is TRBJ1-2, with 7 positions matching TRBD1. In germline, CDR1 is SGHDT, CDR2 YYEEEE. This CDR3 is 14 amino acids long. The V and J ends lost 6 bases and 2 bases, in that order; junction bases with no gene match: 7. CDR3 amino acids: CASNPAGQNYGYTF. For the CDR3, the DNA is TGTGCCAGCAATCCAGCGGGACAGAACTATGGCTACACCTTC.

V and J are TRBV6-6 and TRBJ2-1; no firm D call. Germline V gene lookup returns CDR1 MNHNY and CDR2 SVGAGI (reference sequence). Trimming took off 0 bases at V and 7 bases at J, with 4 bases between the two ends. CDR3 size: 12 residues. The CDR3 region has the DNA TGTGCCAGCAGTTACTCAGGGAATGAGCAGTTCTTC. It yields the protein CASSYSGNEQFF.

The chain recombines TRBV19 with TRBJ2-2; D might be TRBD1 or TRBD2, each matching 7 bases. Per germline, CDR1 LNHDA and CDR2 SQIVND (reference sequence). V dropped 8 bases and J dropped 3 bases, with 16 bases sitting between them. This CDR3 contains 15 residues. CDR3 sequence reads: CASSSTGRDTGELFF. The CDR3 DNA reads TGTGCCAGTTCCTCGACAGGGAGGGACACCGGGGAGCTGTTTTTT.

This sequence joins TRBV19 and TRBJ2-5, with 8 bases lining up with TRBD1. The V gene's germline CDR1 is LNHDA and CDR2 SQIVND (reference sequence). Trimming removed 3 bases from V and 5 bases from J; junction bases left unmatched: 5. The CDR3 spans 14 residues. CDR3 coding DNA: TGTGCCAGTAGTATGGCAGGGGGCTTTGAGACCCAGTACTTC. This sequence encodes CASSMAGGFETQYF. Looking up the rest from reference TRBV19 and TRBJ2-5 gives the full variable domain: DGGITQSPKYLFRKEGQNVTLSCEQNLNHDAMYWYRQDPGQGLRLIYYSQIVNDFQKGDIAEGYSVSREKKESFPLTVTSAQKNPTAFYLCASSMAGGFETQYFGPGTRLLVL.

V usage is TRBV18 and J usage is TRBJ1-5, with 9 bases matching TRBD1. The germline CDR1 and CDR2 sequences are KGHSH and LQKENI. V shed 5 bases and J 6 bases; nucleotides not matched to a gene: 5. This CDR3 has 14 amino acids. This chain's CDR3 is CASSADRGAQPQHF. The CDR3 region has the DNA TGTGCCAGCTCAGCTGACAGGGGGGCTCAGCCCCAGCATTTT.

J is TRBJ1-1 and V is TRBV10-3; no clear D gene. Trimming took off 10 bases at V and 0 bases at J, with 18 bases between the two ends. Germline loops: CDR1 ENHRY, CDR2 SYGVKD. The length of the CDR3 is 15 residues. The CDR3 here is CATGEEGTMNTEAFF. In DNA form, the CDR3 reads TGTGCCACCGGAGAGGAGGGTACCATGAACACTGAAGCTTTCTTT.

The chain is built from TRBV19 and TRBJ2-3; 8 bases fit TRBD2. After removal of 7 bases from V and 3 bases from J, the junction contained 12 bases not matched to a gene. The germline V gene encodes CDR1 LNHDA and CDR2 SQIVND (reference sequence). CDR3 length equals 16 residues. CDR3 residues: CASTPIRGGGTDTQYF. The CDR3 nucleotides are TGTGCCAGTACCCCTATACGGGGGGGCGGGACAGATACGCAGTATTTT.

This clone came up a few times. The CDR3 nucleotides are TGTGCCAGCAGTGACCACAGAGACACCGGGGAGCTGTTTTTT. Its translation: CASSDHRDTGELFF. The chain carries TRBV28 and TRBJ2-2; D gene uncertain. The V and J ends lost 5 bases and 3 bases respectively, with 10 bases between them. The CDR3 loop spans 14 amino acids. Germline-derived CDR1 and CDR2 are MDHEN and SYDVKM.

As to this clone: A junction boundary mismatches the germline segment, possibly from a read error. The gene calls are TRBV7-2 and TRBJ1-3; no firm D call. This CDR3 comprises 12 residues. Germline CDR1 and CDR2: SGHTA and FQGNSA. CDR3 residues: CGSSQLGNTIYF. The CDR3 DNA reads as TGTGGCAGCAGCCAACTCGGAAACACCATATATTTT.

This rearrangement joins TRBV9 to TRBJ2-1; 10 positions match TRBD2. The CDR3 runs to 14 residues. CDR1 is SGDLS, CDR2 YYNGEE, per germline. The ends lost 3 bases at V and 6 bases at J; junction bases unmatched: 3. This CDR3 is CASSGLAGVNEQFF. The CDR3 nucleotides are TGTGCCAGCAGCGGGCTAGCGGGAGTCAATGAGCAGTTCTTC.

The chain is built from TRBV2 and TRBJ1-1; 9 bases map to TRBD1. CDR3 length: 14 amino acids. CDR1 SNHLY and CDR2 FYNNEI come from the germline V gene. After removal of 4 bases from V and 10 bases from J, the junction contained 10 bases not matched to a gene. The CDR3 sequence: CASSAAGQGGVAFF. In DNA form, the CDR3 reads TGTGCCAGCAGTGCCGCGGGACAGGGTGGAGTAGCTTTCTTT.

The chain employs TRBV6-5 and TRBJ2-1; TRBD1 agrees at 7 bases. Per the germline V gene, CDR1 is MNHEY and CDR2 is SVGAGI. The CDR3 totals 15 residues. V shed 5 bases, J shed 6 bases, and the junction held 10 bases outside the gene matches. CDR3 loop: CASSPDREIPNEQFF. As DNA, the CDR3 is TGTGCCAGCAGTCCCGACAGGGAAATCCCCAATGAGCAGTTCTTC.

The rearrangement links TRBV9 to TRBJ2-2; 7 bases agree with TRBD1. Looked up from germline, CDR1 is SGDLS and CDR2 is YYNGEE. The CDR3 extends over 16 amino acids. With V trimmed by 3 bases and J by 0 bases, 5 bases remained unmatched. This CDR3 is CASSATGTANTGELFF. Written as DNA, the CDR3 is TGTGCCAGCAGCGCCACCGGGACAGCGAACACCGGGGAGCTGTTTTTT.

The rearrangement uses TRBV19 and TRBJ1-4; 12 positions match TRBD1. The CDR3 consists of 18 residues. The J segment lost 8 bases and the V segment lost 5 bases, leaving 15 bases of the junction unmatched. Germline lookup yields CDR1 LNHDA and CDR2 SQIVND (reference sequence). The CDR3 region is CASSLYGTGGASGEKLFF. CDR3 nucleotide sequence: TGTGCCAGTAGTTTATACGGGACAGGGGGCGCGTCGGGAGAAAAACTGTTTTTT.

The chain links TRBV28 to TRBJ1-3; D is unclear. V shed 5 bases and J shed 3 bases, with 14 bases lying between them. The CDR3 runs to 15 residues. Germline V gives CDR1 MDHEN, CDR2 SYDVKM. The CDR3 DNA is TGTGCCAGCAGTAGTCCCGGGTCATTTGGAAACACCATATATTTT. This encodes CASSSPGSFGNTIYF. Together with reference TRBV28 and TRBJ1-3, the CDR3 gives the full variable domain: DVKVTQSSRYLVKRTGEKVFLECVQDMDHENMFWYRQDPGLGLRLIYFSYDVKMKEKGDIPEGYSVSREKKERFSLILESASTNQTSMYLCASSSPGSFGNTIYFGEGSWLTVV.